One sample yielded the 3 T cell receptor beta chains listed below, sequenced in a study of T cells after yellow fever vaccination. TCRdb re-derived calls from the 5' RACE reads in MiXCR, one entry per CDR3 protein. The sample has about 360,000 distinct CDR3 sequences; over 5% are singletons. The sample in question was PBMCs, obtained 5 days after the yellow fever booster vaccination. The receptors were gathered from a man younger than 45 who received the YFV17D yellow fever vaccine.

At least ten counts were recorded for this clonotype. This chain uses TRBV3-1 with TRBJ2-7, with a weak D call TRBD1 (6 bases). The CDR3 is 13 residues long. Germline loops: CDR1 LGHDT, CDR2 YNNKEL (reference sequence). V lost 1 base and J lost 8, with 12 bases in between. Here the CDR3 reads CASSQGLTGQQYF. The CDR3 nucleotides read TGTGCCAGCAGCCAAGGGCTAACAGGGCAGCAGTACTTC.

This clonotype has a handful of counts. CDR3 sequence (DNA): TGCAGCGTCCTCTGGGACAGCTCGAATGAAAAACTGTTTTTT. This translates into CSVLWDSSNEKLFF. This chain connects TRBV29-1 to TRBJ1-4, with 7 bases lining up with TRBD1. Germline CDR1 reads SQVTM; CDR2 reads ANQGSEA. V shed 6 bases, J shed 5 bases, and the junction held 9 bases outside the gene matches. This CDR3 region has 14 residues. The whole variable domain, filled in from reference TRBV29-1 and TRBJ1-4, reads SAVISQKPSRDICQRGTSLTIQCQVDSQVTMMFWYRQQPGQSLTLIATANQGSEATYESGFVIDKFPISRPNLTFSTLTVSNMSPEDSSIYLCSVLWDSSNEKLFFGSGTQLSVL.

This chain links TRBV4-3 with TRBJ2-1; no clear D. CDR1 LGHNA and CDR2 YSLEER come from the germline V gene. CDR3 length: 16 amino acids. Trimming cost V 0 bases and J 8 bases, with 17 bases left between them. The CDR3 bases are TGCGCCAGCAGCCAAGATTGGGGATGGCCTGGGTATGAGCAGTTCTTC. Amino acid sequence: CASSQDWGWPGYEQFF.